This paragraph covers one TCR beta chain sequence. Its cognate antigen is unknown. PCR amplification relied on 60 Vbeta primers (plus 13 Jbeta primers). Profiling relied on immunoSEQ multiplex PCR, and the TCRdb table lists in-frame clones only, not all of them. Its listing shows 130,000 to 150,000 clones. The entry originates in a study of cytomegalovirus exposure and HLA in healthy donors. Study-wide findings and caveats: Follow-up analysis found HLA locus-dependent TCR association rates, highest for DRB1 and lowest for HLA-C.

This TCR derives from a male donor in good health and CMV-seronegative. What was sequenced was PBMCs.

The CDR3 coding sequence is TGTGCCAGCAATTCAGAGGACTACTATGGCTACACCTTC. Translated: CASNSEDYYGYTF. The chain employs TRBV28 and TRBJ1-2; D gene uncertain. The germline V gene encodes CDR1 MDHEN and CDR2 SYDVKM. The CDR3 spans 13 residues. V shed 7 bases and J shed 3 bases, with 12 bases lying between them.